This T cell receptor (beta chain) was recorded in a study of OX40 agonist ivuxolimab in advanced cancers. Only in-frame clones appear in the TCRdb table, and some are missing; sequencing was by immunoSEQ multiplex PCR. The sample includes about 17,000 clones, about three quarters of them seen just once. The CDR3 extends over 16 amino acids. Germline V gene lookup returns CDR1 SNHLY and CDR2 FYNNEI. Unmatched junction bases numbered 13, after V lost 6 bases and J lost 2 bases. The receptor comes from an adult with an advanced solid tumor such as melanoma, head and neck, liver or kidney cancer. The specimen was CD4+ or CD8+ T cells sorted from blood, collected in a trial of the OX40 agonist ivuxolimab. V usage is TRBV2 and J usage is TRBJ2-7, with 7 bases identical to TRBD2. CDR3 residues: CASSSLGGETTYEQYF. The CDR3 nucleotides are TGTGCCAGCAGCTCCTTGGGAGGGGAGACTACCTACGAGCAGTACTTC.